The rows below give T cell receptor beta chains drawn from one sample of a study of blood T cell repertoires in COVID-19. The table came from immunoSEQ multiplex PCR; TCRdb's copy has only in-frame clones and leaves some out. The sample comprises 70,000 or so clones, roughly 91% of which are singletons, and roughly 28% rests with the top ten. Material: peripheral blood. These TCRs come from a woman aged 80 or over with active or convalescent COVID-19. CDR3s include the opening cysteine and the closing phenylalanine or tryptophan. Each record gives: clone size, V gene, J gene, CDR3 length, CDR3 protein. Clone sizes are given selectively: once, few, many, or a class where the clone is expanded.

clone size: -
V gene: TRBV12-3/TRBV12-4
J gene: TRBJ2-3
CDR3 length: 12
CDR3 protein: CASSLDRDTQYF

clone size: -
V gene: TRBV6-5
J gene: TRBJ1-2
CDR3 length: 11
CDR3 protein: CASSSNYGYTF

clone size: once
V gene: TRBV5-6
J gene: TRBJ2-5
CDR3 length: 12
CDR3 protein: CASSLARDRVDF

clone size: -
V gene: TRBV2
J gene: TRBJ1-5
CDR3 length: 16
CDR3 protein: CASGEMRQGSNQPQHF

clone size: -
V gene: TRBV5-1
J gene: TRBJ2-1
CDR3 length: 16
CDR3 protein: CASSPLAGGSHNEQFF

clone size: -
V gene: TRBV20-1
J gene: TRBJ1-2
CDR3 length: 11
CDR3 protein: CSAVPGQGYTF

clone size: few
V gene: TRBV4-3
J gene: TRBJ2-2
CDR3 length: 18
CDR3 protein: CASSQHGLAGGSTGELFF

clone size: -
V gene: TRBV7-2
J gene: TRBJ2-1
CDR3 length: 15
CDR3 protein: CASNRRLAGGDEQFF

clone size: -
V gene: TRBV5-1
J gene: TRBJ1-1
CDR3 length: 14
CDR3 protein: CASSLGTGAPEAFF

clone size: -
V gene: TRBV7-2
J gene: TRBJ1-2
CDR3 length: 13
CDR3 protein: CASSLGDRGGYTF

clone size: -
V gene: TRBV7-2
J gene: TRBJ1-2
CDR3 length: 13
CDR3 protein: CASSFTGGRGYTF

clone size: once
V gene: TRBV9
J gene: TRBJ1-2
CDR3 length: 13
CDR3 protein: CASSATTAYGYTF

clone size: once
V gene: TRBV4-3
J gene: TRBJ2-3
CDR3 length: 17
CDR3 protein: CASSRERRGGGTDTQYF

clone size: -
V gene: TRBV7-2
J gene: TRBJ1-5
CDR3 length: 13
CDR3 protein: CASSFPGARPQHF

clone size: -
V gene: TRBV27
J gene: TRBJ1-1
CDR3 length: 13
CDR3 protein: CASSVQQGTEAFF

clone size: -
V gene: TRBV20-1
J gene: TRBJ2-3
CDR3 length: 15
CDR3 protein: CSASLLAGDTDTQYF

clone size: -
V gene: TRBV12-5
J gene: TRBJ2-7
CDR3 length: 13
CDR3 protein: CASEGTGGVEQYF

clone size: -
V gene: TRBV5-1
J gene: TRBJ2-1
CDR3 length: 16
CDR3 protein: CASSPNSGSSYNEQFF

clone size: -
V gene: TRBV11-2
J gene: TRBJ2-5
CDR3 length: 14
CDR3 protein: CASSPRGGWETQYF

clone size: once
V gene: TRBV5-4
J gene: TRBJ2-5
CDR3 length: 13
CDR3 protein: CASSQQGRETQYF

clone size: -
V gene: TRBV7-8
J gene: TRBJ1-6
CDR3 length: 19
CDR3 protein: CASSLGARQQGAENSPLHF

clone size: -
V gene: TRBV7-2
J gene: TRBJ2-3
CDR3 length: 16
CDR3 protein: CASSLGERGGTDTQYF

clone size: -
V gene: TRBV12-1
J gene: TRBJ2-2
CDR3 length: 17
CDR3 protein: CASSFTVSGGAPGELFF

clone size: -
V gene: TRBV10-3
J gene: TRBJ1-1
CDR3 length: 16
CDR3 protein: CAISESEQGANSEAFF

clone size: -
V gene: TRBV24-1
J gene: TRBJ2-1
CDR3 length: 13
CDR3 protein: CATRGSPYNEQFF

clone size: -
V gene: TRBV5-1
J gene: TRBJ2-1
CDR3 length: 15
CDR3 protein: CASTLFAGGSNEQFF

clone size: -
V gene: TRBV7-9
J gene: TRBJ1-1
CDR3 length: 13
CDR3 protein: CASSSQRQAEAFF

clone size: -
V gene: TRBV29-1
J gene: TRBJ1-1
CDR3 length: 14
CDR3 protein: CSVEDHSGGTEAFF

clone size: -
V gene: TRBV11-2
J gene: TRBJ2-2
CDR3 length: 16
CDR3 protein: CASSWGAGAYTGELFF

clone size: -
V gene: TRBV28
J gene: TRBJ2-7
CDR3 length: 10
CDR3 protein: CASSYNEQYF

clone size: -
V gene: TRBV9
J gene: TRBJ2-5
CDR3 length: 17
CDR3 protein: CASSVGTSGGAGETQYF